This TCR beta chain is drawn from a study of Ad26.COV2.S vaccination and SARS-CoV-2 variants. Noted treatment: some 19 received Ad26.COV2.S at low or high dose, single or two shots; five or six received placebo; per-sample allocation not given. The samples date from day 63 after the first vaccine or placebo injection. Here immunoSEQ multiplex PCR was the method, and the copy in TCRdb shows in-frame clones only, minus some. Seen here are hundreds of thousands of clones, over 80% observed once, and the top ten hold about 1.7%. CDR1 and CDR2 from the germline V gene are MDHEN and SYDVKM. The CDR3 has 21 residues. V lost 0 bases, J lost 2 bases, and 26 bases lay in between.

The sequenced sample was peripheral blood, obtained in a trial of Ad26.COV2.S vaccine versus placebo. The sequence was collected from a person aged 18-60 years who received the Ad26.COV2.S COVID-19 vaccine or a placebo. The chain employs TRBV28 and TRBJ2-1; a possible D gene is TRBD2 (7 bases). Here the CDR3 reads CASSLWPFAGAMKGPYNEQFF. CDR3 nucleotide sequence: TGTGCCAGCAGTTTATGGCCCTTCGCGGGGGCGATGAAAGGGCCCTACAATGAGCAGTTCTTC.